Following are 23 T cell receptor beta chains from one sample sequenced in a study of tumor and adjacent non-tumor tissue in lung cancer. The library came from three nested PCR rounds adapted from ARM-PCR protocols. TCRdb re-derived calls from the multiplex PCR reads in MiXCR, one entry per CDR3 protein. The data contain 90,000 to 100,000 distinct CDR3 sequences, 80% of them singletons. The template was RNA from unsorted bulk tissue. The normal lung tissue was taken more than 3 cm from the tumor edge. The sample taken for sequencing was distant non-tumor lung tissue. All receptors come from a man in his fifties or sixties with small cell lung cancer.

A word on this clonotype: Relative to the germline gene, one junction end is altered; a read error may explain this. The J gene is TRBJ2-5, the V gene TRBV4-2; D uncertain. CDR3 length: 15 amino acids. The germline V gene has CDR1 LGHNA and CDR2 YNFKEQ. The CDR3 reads CASSQDRTTQETQYF. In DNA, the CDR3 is TGTGCGAGCAGCCAAGATCGGACCACTCAAGAGACCCAGTACTTC.

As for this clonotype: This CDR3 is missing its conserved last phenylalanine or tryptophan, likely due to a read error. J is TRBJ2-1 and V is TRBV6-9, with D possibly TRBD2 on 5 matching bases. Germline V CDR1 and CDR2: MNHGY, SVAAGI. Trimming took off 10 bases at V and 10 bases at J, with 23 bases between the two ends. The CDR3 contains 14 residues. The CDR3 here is CANPGNPQSKEQFL. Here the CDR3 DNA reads TGTGCCAATCCGGGGAACCCCCAGTCCAAAGAGCAGTTCCTC.

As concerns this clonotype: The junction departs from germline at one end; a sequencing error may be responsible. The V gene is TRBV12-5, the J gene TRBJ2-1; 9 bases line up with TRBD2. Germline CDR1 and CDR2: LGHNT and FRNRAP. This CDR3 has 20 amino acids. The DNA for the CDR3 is TGTGCTAGTGGCTACCAACTGTTACTAGCGGGTGACTCCTCCTACAATGAGCAGTTTTTC. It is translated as CASGYQLLLAGDSSYNEQFF.

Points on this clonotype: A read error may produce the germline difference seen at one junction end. CDR3 DNA: TGCAGTGCTCTACAGACCTACGAGCACTACTTC. Its protein product is CSALQTYEHYF. The chain is built from TRBV20-1 and TRBJ2-7; D call uncertain. Germline V gene sequence: CDR1 DFQATT, CDR2 SNEGSKA (reference sequence). This CDR3 is 11 amino acids long.

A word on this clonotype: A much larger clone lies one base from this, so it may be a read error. The CDR3, as DNA: TGTGTCAGCAGCTCAAATATGCGGGGCAGGTCAGCCGTAATTAACACTGAAGCTTTCTTT. Translating it yields CVSSSNMRGRSAVINTEAFF. The V call is TRBV28, the J call TRBJ1-1; a weak D match, TRBD1 (5 bases). The CDR3 runs to 20 residues. Per the germline V gene, CDR1 is MDHEN and CDR2 is SYDVKM.

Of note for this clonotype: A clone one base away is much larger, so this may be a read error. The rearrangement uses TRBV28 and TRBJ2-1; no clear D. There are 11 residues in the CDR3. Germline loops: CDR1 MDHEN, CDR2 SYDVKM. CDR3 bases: TGTGCCAGCAGTTTGGTGGATGACCAGTTCTTC. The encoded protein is CASSLVDDQFF.

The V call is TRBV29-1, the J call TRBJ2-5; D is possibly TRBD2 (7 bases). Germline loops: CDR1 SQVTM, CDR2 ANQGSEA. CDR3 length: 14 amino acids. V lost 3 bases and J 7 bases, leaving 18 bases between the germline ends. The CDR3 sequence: CSVDGPRGGGTQYF. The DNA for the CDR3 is TGCAGCGTTGACGGACCGCGAGGGGGGGGGACCCAGTACTTC.

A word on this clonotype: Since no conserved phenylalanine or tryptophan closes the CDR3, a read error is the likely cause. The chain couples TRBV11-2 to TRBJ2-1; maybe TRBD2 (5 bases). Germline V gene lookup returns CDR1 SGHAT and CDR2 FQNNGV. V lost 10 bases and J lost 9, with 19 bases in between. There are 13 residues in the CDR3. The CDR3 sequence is CAINLEGFGEQFL. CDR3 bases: TGTGCCATCAACTTAGAGGGTTTCGGTGAGCAGTTCCTC.

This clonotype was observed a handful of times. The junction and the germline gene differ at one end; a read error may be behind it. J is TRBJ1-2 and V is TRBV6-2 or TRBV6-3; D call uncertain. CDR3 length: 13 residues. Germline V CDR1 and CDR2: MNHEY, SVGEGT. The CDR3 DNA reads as TGTGCCGGCAGCCCGATTGGGATTGCCGGCTACACCTTC. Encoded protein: CAGSPIGIAGYTF.

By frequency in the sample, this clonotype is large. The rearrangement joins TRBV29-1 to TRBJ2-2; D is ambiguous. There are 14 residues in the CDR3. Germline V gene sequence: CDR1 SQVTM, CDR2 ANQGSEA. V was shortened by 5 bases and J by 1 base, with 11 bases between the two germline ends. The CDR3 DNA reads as TGCAGCGTTACACCGATCAGGAACACCGGGGAGCTGTTTTTT. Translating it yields CSVTPIRNTGELFF.

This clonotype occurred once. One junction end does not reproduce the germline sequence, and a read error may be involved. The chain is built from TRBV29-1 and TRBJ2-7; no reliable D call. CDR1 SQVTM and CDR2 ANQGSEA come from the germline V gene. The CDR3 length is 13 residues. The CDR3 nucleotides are TGCAGCGTTGATACCCAATCGAATGGCGAGCAGTGCTTC. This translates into CSVDTQSNGEQCF.

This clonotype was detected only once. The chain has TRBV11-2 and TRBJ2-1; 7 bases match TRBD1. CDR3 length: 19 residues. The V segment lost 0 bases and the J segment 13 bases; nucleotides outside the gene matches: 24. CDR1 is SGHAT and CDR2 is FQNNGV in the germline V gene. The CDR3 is CASSLEGFATGSYMVEQFF. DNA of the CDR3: TGTGCCAGCAGCTTAGAGGGGTTTGCGACAGGGAGCTATATGGTTGAACAGTTCTTC.

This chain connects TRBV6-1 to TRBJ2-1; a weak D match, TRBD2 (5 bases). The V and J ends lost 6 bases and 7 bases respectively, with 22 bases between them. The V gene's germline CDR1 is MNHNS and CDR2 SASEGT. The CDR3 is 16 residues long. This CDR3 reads CASSFHLEDAYNEQFF. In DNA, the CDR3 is TGTGCCAGCAGCTTTCATCTGGAGGATGCTTATAATGAGCAGTTCTTC.

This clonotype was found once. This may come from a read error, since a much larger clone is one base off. The CDR3 sequence: CASSLISGGDTQYF. CDR3 DNA: TGTGCCAGCAGCTTAATTAGCGGAGGAGATACGCAGTATTTT. V gene TRBV7-9 combines with J gene TRBJ2-3; D is perhaps TRBD2 (6 bases). The ends were cut back, 2 bases at V and 5 bases at J, with 11 bases in the middle. The CDR3 contains 14 residues. Germline V gives CDR1 SEHNR, CDR2 FQNEAQ (reference sequence).

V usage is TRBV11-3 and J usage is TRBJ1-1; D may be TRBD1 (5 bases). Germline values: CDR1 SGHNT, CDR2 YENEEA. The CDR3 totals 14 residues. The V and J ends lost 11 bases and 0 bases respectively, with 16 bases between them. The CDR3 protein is CACTLRGMNTEAFF. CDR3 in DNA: TGTGCCTGCACCCTGCGGGGGATGAACACTGAAGCTTTCTTT.

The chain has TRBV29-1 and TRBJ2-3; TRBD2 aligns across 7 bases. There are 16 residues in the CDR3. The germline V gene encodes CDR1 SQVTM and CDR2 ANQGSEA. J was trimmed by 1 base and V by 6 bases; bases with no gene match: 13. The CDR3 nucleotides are TGCAGCGTGTTAACCTGGGGGGGGGGGGGCACAGATACGCAGTATTTT. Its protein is CSVLTWGGGGTDTQYF.

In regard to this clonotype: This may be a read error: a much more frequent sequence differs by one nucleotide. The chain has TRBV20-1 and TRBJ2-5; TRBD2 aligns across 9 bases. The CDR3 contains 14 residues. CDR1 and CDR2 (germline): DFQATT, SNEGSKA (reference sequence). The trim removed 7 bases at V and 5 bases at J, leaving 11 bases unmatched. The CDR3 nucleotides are TGCAGTGTTTTTAGCGGGAGTGATGCGGAGACCCAGTACTTC. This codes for CSVFSGSDAETQYF.

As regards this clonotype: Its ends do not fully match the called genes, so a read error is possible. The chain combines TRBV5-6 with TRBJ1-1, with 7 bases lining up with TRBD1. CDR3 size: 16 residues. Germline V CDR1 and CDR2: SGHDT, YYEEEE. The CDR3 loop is CVSSLASGTANPEASF. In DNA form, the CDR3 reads TGTGTCAGCAGCCTGGCCTCCGGGACAGCGAACCCTGAAGCTTCCTTT.

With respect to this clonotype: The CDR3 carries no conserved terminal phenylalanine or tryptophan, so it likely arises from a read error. For the CDR3, the DNA is TGTGCCAGCAGCACCAGGGGGGCCTATACCGTGGAGCTGTTTTCA. As protein: CASSTRGAYTVELFS. The rearrangement joins TRBV4-1 to TRBJ2-2, with D perhaps TRBD1 (7 bases). The CDR3 has 15 residues. CDR1 is MGHRA, CDR2 YSYEKL, per germline.

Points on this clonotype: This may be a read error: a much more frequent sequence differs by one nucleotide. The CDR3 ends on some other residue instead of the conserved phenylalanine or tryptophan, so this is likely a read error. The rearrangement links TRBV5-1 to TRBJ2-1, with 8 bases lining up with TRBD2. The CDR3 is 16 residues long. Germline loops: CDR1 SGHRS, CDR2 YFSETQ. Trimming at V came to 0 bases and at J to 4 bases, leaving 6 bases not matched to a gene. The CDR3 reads CASSLGGLGNYNEQFS. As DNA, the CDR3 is TGCGCCAGCAGCTTGGGGGGACTAGGTAATTACAATGAGCAGTTCTCC.

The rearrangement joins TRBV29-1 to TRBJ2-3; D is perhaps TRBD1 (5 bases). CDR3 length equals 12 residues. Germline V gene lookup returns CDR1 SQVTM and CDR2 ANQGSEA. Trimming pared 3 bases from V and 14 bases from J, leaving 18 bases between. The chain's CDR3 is CSVDRGTDTLYF. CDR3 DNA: TGCAGCGTTGATAGGGGCACAGATACACTGTATTTT.

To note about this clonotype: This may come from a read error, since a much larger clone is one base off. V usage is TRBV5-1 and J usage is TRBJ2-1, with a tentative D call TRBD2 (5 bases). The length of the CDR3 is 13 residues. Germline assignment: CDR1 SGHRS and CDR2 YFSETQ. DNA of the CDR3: TGCGCCAGCAGCTTGGCGGGCGAGGGTATTGAGCTCTTC. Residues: CASSLAGEGIELF. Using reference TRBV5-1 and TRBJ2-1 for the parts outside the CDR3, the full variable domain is KAGVTQTPRYLIKTRGQQVTLSCSPISGHRSVSWYQQTPGQGLQFLFEYFSETQRNKGNFPGRFSGRQFSNSRSEMNVSTLELGDSALYLCASSLAGEGIELFGPGTRLTVL.

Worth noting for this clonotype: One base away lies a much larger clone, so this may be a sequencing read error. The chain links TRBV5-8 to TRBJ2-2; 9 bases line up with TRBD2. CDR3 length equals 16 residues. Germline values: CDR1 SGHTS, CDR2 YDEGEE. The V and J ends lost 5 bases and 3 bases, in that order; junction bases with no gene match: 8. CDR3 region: CASSRGLASDTGELFF. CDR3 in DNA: TGTGCCAGCAGTCGCGGACTAGCGTCGGACACCGGGGAGCTGTTTTTT.